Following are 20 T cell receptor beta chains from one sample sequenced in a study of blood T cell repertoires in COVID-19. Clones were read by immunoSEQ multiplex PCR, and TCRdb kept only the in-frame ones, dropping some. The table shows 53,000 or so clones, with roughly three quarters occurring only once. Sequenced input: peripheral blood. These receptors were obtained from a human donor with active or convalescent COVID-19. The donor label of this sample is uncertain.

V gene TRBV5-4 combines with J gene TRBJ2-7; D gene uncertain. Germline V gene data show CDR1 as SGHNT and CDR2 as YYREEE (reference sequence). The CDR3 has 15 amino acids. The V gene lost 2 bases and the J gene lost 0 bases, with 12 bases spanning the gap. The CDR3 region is CASSLTAESSYEQYF. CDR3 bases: TGTGCCAGCAGCTTAACTGCGGAGAGCTCCTACGAGCAGTACTTC.

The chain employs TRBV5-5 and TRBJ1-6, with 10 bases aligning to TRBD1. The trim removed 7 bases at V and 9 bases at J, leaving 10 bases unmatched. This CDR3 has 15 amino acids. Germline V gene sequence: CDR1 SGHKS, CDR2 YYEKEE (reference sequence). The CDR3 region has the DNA TGTGCCAGCCACCTTTCCGGGACAGGGGTTTCACCCCTCCACTTT. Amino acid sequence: CASHLSGTGVSPLHF.

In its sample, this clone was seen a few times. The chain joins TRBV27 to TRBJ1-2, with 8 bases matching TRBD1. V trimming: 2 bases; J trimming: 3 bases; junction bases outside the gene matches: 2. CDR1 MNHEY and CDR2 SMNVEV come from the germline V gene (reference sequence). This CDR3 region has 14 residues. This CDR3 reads CASSLNRGYYGYTF. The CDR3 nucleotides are TGTGCCAGCAGTTTAAACAGGGGGTACTATGGCTACACCTTC.

The CDR3 reads CASSLGARPPDTQYF. In DNA, the CDR3 is TGTGCCAGCAGCTTGGGAGCCCGACCCCCAGATACGCAGTATTTT. V is TRBV7-3 and J is TRBJ2-3; perhaps TRBD2 as D (5 bases). Between the trimmed V and J ends, which lost 3 bases and 4 bases, there was a span of 14 bases. CDR3 size: 15 residues. Germline lookup yields CDR1 SGHTA and CDR2 FQGTGA.

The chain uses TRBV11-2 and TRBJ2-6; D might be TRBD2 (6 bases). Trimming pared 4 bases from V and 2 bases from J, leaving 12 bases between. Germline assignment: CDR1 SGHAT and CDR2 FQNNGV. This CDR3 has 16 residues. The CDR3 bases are TGTGCCAGCAGCTCCGGGGCGGGAACTGGGGCCAACGTCCTGACTTTC. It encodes CASSSGAGTGANVLTF.

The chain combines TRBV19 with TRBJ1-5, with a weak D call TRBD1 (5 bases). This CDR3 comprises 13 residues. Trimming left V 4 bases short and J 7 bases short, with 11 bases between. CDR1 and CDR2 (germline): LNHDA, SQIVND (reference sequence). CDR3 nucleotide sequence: TGTGCCAGTAGTAGCGGGGGGGAGCAGCCCCAGCATTTT. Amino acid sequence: CASSSGGEQPQHF.

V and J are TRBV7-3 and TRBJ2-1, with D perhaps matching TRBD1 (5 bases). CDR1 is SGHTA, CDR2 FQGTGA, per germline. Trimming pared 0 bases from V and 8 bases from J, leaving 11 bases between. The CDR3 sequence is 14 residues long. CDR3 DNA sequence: TGTGCCAGCAGCTTAACGCCAGGGCAACATGAGCAGTTCTTC. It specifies CASSLTPGQHEQFF.

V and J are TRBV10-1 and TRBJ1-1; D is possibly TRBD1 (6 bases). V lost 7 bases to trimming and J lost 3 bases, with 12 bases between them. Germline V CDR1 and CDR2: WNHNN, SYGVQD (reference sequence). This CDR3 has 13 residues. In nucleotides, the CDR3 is TGCGCCAGCATGCGGGGGGCTGACACTGAAGCTTTCTTT. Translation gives CASMRGADTEAFF.

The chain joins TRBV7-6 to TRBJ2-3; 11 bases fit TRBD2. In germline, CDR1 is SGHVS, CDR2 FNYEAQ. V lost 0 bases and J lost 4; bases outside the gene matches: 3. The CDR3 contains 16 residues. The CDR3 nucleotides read TGTGCCAGCAGCTTAGCGACTAGCGGGATATCAGATACGCAGTATTTT. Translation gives CASSLATSGISDTQYF.

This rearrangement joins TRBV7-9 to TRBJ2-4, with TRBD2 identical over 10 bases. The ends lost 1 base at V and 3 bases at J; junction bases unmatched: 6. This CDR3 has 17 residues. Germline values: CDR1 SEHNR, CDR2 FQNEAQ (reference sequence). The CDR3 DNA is TGTGCCAGCAGCTTAGGCACTAGCGGGAATGTCAAAAACATTCAGTACTTC. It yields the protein CASSLGTSGNVKNIQYF. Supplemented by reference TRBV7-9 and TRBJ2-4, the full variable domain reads DTGVSQNPRHKITKRGQNVTFRCDPISEHNRLYWYRQTLGQGPEFLTYFQNEAQLEKSRLLSDRFSAERPKGSFSTLEIQRTEQGDSAMYLCASSLGTSGNVKNIQYFGAGTRLSVL.

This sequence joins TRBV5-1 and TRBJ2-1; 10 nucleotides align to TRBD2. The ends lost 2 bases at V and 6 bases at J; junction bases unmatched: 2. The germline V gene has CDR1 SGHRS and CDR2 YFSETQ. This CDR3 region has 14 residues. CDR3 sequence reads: CASSLLAGTNEQFF. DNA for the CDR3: TGCGCCAGCAGCTTACTAGCGGGAACCAATGAGCAGTTCTTC.

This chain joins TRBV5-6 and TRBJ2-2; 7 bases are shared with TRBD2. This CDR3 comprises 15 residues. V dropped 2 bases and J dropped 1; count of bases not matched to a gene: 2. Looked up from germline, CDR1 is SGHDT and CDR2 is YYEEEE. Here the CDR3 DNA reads TGTGCCAGCAGCTTCGGCGGGGGGAACACCGGGGAGCTGTTTTTT. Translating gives CASSFGGGNTGELFF.

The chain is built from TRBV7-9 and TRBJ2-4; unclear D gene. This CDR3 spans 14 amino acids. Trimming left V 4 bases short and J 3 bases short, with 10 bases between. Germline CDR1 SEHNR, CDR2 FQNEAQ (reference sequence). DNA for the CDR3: TGTGCCAGCAGCTCCCCGGTCCTCAAAAACATTCAGTACTTC. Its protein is CASSSPVLKNIQYF.

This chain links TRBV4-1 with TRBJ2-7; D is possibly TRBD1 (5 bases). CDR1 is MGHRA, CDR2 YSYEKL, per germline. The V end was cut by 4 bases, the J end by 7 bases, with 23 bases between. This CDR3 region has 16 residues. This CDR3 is CASSLPRAAGPEEQYF. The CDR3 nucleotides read TGCGCCAGCAGCCTCCCAAGGGCGGCAGGGCCTGAAGAGCAGTACTTC.

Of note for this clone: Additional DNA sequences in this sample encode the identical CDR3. Here the CDR3 DNA reads TGTGCCAGCAGCTTGGGGGGGCGGGATCAGCCCCAGCATTTT. It translates to CASSLGGRDQPQHF. This rearrangement joins TRBV7-8 to TRBJ1-5, with D maybe TRBD1 (6 bases). The germline CDR1 and CDR2 sequences are SGHVS and FQNEAQ. CDR3 size: 14 residues. The ends were cut back, 3 bases at V and 5 bases at J, with 11 bases in the middle.

The DNA for the CDR3 is TGTGCCAGCAGTTTAGCAGGGCCGAGAAACACCATATATTTT. Translated: CASSLAGPRNTIYF. The chain links TRBV27 to TRBJ1-3; tentative D call: TRBD1 (5 bases). Trimming cost V 2 bases and J 5 bases, with 10 bases left between them. The CDR3 spans 14 residues. Per the germline V gene, CDR1 is MNHEY and CDR2 is SMNVEV (reference sequence).

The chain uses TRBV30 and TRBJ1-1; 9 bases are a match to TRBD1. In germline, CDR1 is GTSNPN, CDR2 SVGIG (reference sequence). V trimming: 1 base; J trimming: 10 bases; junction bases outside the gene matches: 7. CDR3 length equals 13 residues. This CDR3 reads CAWSGQGVGVAFF. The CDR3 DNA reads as TGTGCCTGGAGTGGACAGGGGGTGGGTGTAGCTTTCTTT.

The CDR3 spells CASSLSSSSYEQYF. The CDR3 DNA reads TGTGCCAGCAGCTTAAGTAGTAGCTCCTACGAGCAGTACTTC. The chain has TRBV7-3 and TRBJ2-7; D call uncertain. Germline V gene data show CDR1 as SGHTA and CDR2 as FQGTGA. The V gene lost 1 base and the J gene lost 0 bases, with 7 bases spanning the gap. The CDR3 extends over 14 amino acids. Full variable domain (remainder filled in from reference TRBV7-3 and TRBJ2-7): GAGVSQTPSNKVTEKGKYVELRCDPISGHTALYWYRQSLGQGPEFLIYFQGTGAADDSGLPNDRFFAVRPEGSVSTLKIQRTERGDSAVYLCASSLSSSSYEQYFGPGTRLTVT.

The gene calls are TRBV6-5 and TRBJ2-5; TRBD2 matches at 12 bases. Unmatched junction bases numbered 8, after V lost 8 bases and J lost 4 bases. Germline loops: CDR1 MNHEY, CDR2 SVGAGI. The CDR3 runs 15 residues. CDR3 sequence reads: CASLWTSGIAETQYF. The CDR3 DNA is TGTGCCAGCTTATGGACTAGCGGGATCGCAGAGACCCAGTACTTC.

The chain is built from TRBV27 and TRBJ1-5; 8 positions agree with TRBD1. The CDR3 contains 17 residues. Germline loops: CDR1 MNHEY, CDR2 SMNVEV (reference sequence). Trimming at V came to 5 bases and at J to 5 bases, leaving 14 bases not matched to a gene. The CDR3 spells CASSTEGGQGRYQPQHF. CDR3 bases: TGTGCCAGCAGTACCGAGGGTGGACAGGGCAGGTATCAGCCCCAGCATTTT.